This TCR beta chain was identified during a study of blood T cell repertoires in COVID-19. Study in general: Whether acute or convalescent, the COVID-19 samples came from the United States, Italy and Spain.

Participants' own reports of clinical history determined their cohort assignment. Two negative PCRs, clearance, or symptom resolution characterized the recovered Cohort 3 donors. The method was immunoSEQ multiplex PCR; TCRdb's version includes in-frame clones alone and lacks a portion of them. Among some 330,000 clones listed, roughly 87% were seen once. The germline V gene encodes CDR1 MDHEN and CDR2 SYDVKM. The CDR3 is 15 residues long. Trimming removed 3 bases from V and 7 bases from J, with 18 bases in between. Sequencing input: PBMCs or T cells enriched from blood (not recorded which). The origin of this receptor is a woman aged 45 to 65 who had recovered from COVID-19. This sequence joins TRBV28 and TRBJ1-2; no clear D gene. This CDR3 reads CASSFSTGGVGGYTF. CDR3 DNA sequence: TGTGCCAGCAGTTTTTCGACGGGCGGGGTTGGTGGCTACACCTTC.